Here is one T cell receptor beta chain with its context. Its specificity is unknown. Sequencing used immunoSEQ multiplex PCR; TCRdb keeps in-frame clones, though not all of them. Seen here are 2 million to 2.5 million clones, 80% to 95% observed once, and the top ten hold roughly 0.34%. The sample belongs to a study of shared clonotypes between healthy human individuals. Points from the study as a whole: The diversity represented, both genetic and in exposure history, was limited by few donors.

The CDR3 has 14 amino acids. Germline-derived CDR1 and CDR2 are SGDLS and YYNGEE. V gave up 3 bases and J gave up 5 bases, with 11 bases separating them. The sample taken for sequencing was naive CD4+ T cells from PBMCs. Described subset: CD45RA+ positively selected. This TCR came from a man aged 18 to 30 in good health. Some clones in this sample may be carry-over from other donors' samples. The genes are TRBV9 and TRBJ2-2; the D is unclear. The CDR3 protein is CASSADPRTGELFF. CDR3 nucleotide sequence: TGTGCCAGCAGCGCGGACCCTAGAACCGGGGAGCTGTTTTTT. Full variable domain (missing parts from reference TRBV9 and TRBJ2-2): DSGVTQTPKHLITATGQRVTLRCSPRSGDLSVYWYQQSLDQGLQFLIQYYNGEERAKGNILERFSAQQFPDLHSELNLSSLELGDSALYFCASSADPRTGELFFGEGSRLTVL.